This T cell receptor beta chain was sequenced for a study of technical replicates of blood from a few donors. Germline CDR1 reads SQVTM; CDR2 reads ANQGSEA. V lost 8 bases and J 4 bases, leaving 12 bases between the germline ends. The CDR3 extends over 12 amino acids. This clone has just one count. Method: immunoSEQ multiplex PCR; TCRdb's copy keeps in-frame clones and lacks some. The data contain about 100,000 clones, approximately 96% of them singletons. The specimen sequenced was T cells isolated from PBMCs. The chain uses TRBV29-1 and TRBJ2-1; D possibly corresponds to TRBD1 (6 bases). The sequence was collected from a human donor in good health. CDR3 region: CSFLQGYNEQFF. The CDR3 region has the DNA TGCAGCTTCTTACAGGGATACAATGAGCAGTTCTTC.